This T cell receptor (beta chain) was sequenced for a study of regulatory T cells in long-lasting Graves disease (dated by TCRdb to the early 2020s). Study-level background: Antithyroid drugs had been taken for less than 3 months by newly diagnosed Graves' disease patients. Persistent Graves' disease patients were compared with newly diagnosed Graves' disease patients by peripheral blood TCR sequencing and RNA sequencing. The study was conducted in China and was registered as a clinical trial. TCR sequencing covered approximately 13 persistent and roughly 20 newly diagnosed Graves' disease patients, some 35 samples in total.

Library creation used multiplex PCR. The instrument given in TCRdb is Illumina HiSeq 4000. iRepertoire HTBI primers and Arm-PCR amplification of CDR3 regions were used to construct TCR beta libraries. Before sequencing, the PCR products went through gel purification. Per the original workflow: A total of fewer than 70 TRBV and approximately 13 TRBJ segments were identified across samples and were used for gene usage analysis of CDR3 amino acid clonotypes. Filtered high-quality paired reads were merged into contigs using COPE and FqMerger. Contigs were aligned with BLAST to IMGT TRBV, TRBD and TRBJ reference genes, and CDR3 was defined per IMGT. Highly expanded clones were defined as clonotypes with a frequency above 0.1%. Shannon entropy was used to measure repertoire diversity, and the Gini coefficient was used to measure V-J evenness. A clonotype was considered public if more than one individual shared it. TCRdb reanalyzed the raw reads on its own, using fastp at Q25 for trimming and MiXCR for clone calling, and kept in-frame beta chains. Rows matching on CDR3 protein sequence are summarized as one entry with the most common DNA and genes. V and J calls and clone size were set by TCRdb, not the authors. The sample records a few hundred thousand distinct CDR3 sequences, about an eighth of which are singletons. The ten top clones hold over 15% of the sample.

This clonotype was recorded a few times. What antigen it recognizes has not been identified. Base quality data are lacking; no much larger clone is found one base away. The sample's time point label, in plain terms: newly diagnosed GD, antithyroid drugs for less than 3 months. For both TCR sequencing and RNA sequencing, RNA was extracted from PBMCs using TRIzol. Graves' disease was diagnosed according to American Thyroid Association guidelines. Patients were recruited from an endocrinology department in Xi'an, China. From each patient, around 9 milliliters of peripheral blood was collected into an EDTA anticoagulant tube. Ficoll Paque Plus density gradient separation was used to isolate PBMCs, and no additional T cell sorting was done. An Agilent 2100 Bioanalyzer and agarose gel were used to check RNA quality, and a NanoDrop 2000 was used to measure RNA concentration. Here is what the overall study found, with its caveats: Lower TCR Shannon entropy and fewer highly expanded clones were observed in persistent Graves' disease patients than in newly diagnosed patients, which suggested clonal expansion. The authors noted that the small sample size was a limitation that may lower accuracy. Only peripheral blood was studied, because thyroid tissue, the primary lesion, was inaccessible. Persistent disease showed preferential use of TRBV28, TRBJ1-2 and TRBJ2-5, whereas newly diagnosed disease favored TRBV20-1 and TRBJ2-1. Sequencing and analysis were restricted to the TCR beta chain. More public clonotypes were shared among persistent patients (over 2,500) than among newly diagnosed patients (more than 900).

Relative to germline, V is 5 bases shorter and J is 8 bases shorter, with 17 bases between their ends. Measured from the cysteine to the phenylalanine, the CDR3 is 14 residues long. The retained sequence is limited to the CDR3, 42 bases, with the frame set at the first base. CDR1 and CDR2 were assigned from the germline V gene as SGHRS and YFSETQ. These sequences were also reported in another study, on T cells in Graves' hyperthyroidism and ophthalmopathy. From that second study: Stable Graves' hyperthyroidism was defined as the absence of progression to ophthalmopathy over 18 months of follow-up. Hyperthyroidism patients were newly diagnosed, with disease duration under 2 months, and aged 18 to 65 years. Any patient with an uncontrolled infection, another autoimmune disease, pregnancy or lactation was excluded. Diagnoses were based on clinical symptoms, serum thyroxine and TRAb, thyroid ultrasound and orbital computed tomography. A first-round RT-PCR of the TCR CDR3 used the HTBI primer set with the Qiagen OneStep RT-PCR kit. Most expanded thyroid clonotypes (frequency above 0.001) were also found in blood, which suggests that blood repertoires may mirror thyroid immune responses. A 13 V-J signature model separated ophthalmopathy from stable hyperthyroidism, with 87.88% sensitivity and 81% to 83% specificity in cross-validation and 80%/75% in testing. In validation, the model predicted progression to ophthalmopathy a median of around 6.5 months before onset, with about 70% sensitivity and roughly 77% specificity. To identify distinguishing TCR V-J signatures, a discovery cohort of some 99 patients was used, comprising 43 with Graves' ophthalmopathy and approximately 58 with stable Graves' hyperthyroidism. Prospective prediction of ophthalmopathy was tested in an independent validation cohort of 18 to 20 hyperthyroidism patients and 15 to 17 patients who later progressed to ophthalmopathy. The 75 to 100 discovery patients were randomly divided into training and test sets at a 7:3 ratio. The study also compared thyroid tissue and blood T-cell repertoires from five or six Graves' hyperthyroidism patients. After sampling, hyperthyroidism patients received methimazole starting at 30 mg daily, and ophthalmopathy patients received high-dose intravenous methylprednisolone. Libraries were constructed in a second round of multiplex PCR, after which size selection and purification were carried out. Libraries were sequenced paired-end with 100 bp reads on an Illumina HiSeq2000. Raw data were processed with SOAPnuke, discarding reads with adapters, uncalled bases, mean Phred below 15, or no exact constant-primer or identifier match. COPE v1.2.5 was used to merge the high-quality paired reads, and each unique nucleotide sequence was defined as a clonotype. MiTCR v1.1 was used to align the clonotypes against IMGT TRBV, TRBD and TRBJ reference segments. Analysis was restricted to V-J combinations with a frequency above 0.0001, which covered roughly 99% of repertoires. A TCS score was defined as the ratio of F50 (clonal expansion) to E x V (chaos), with BLOSUM62-based TCRdist applied between CDR3 peptides within each V-J. Welch's t-statistics and random forest reduced 514 V-J features to roughly 13, which were used in a naive Bayes classifier (R e1071). No statistical method was used to fix the sample size in advance, and group allocation was not hidden from the investigators. The paper reports TCR Vbeta CDR3 sequencing of over 120 peripheral blood samples: under 45 ophthalmopathy, about 75 hyperthyroidism and approximately 17 progressor patients.

The sample here was peripheral blood mononuclear cells (PBMCs), taken at new diagnosis, from a patient treated with antithyroid drugs. The receptor's source is a young woman with Graves disease. Donor details come from another sample of the same person, matched by shared clones. The sequence links TRBV5-1 to TRBJ1-3; the best D guess is TRBD1, with 6 bases matching. The CDR3 protein is CASRTGTSSDTIYF. DNA sequence: TGCGCCAGCAGAACCGGGACAAGTTCGGACACCATATATTTT.